The text below deals with one T cell receptor (beta chain). This sample stems from a study of CD8+ T cells in alopecia areata. Study background: The tofacitinib course ran for 6 to 18 months and was followed by 6 months off drug.

Sequencing templates came from extracted RNA that was reverse transcribed into cDNA. TCRdb's copy holds only in-frame clones and misses some; the assay was immunoSEQ multiplex PCR. The repertoire holds about 190,000 clones, with about 63% as singletons. Germline CDR1 MGHRA, CDR2 YSYEKL. CDR3 size: 17 residues. Trimming pared 1 base from V and 5 bases from J, leaving 21 bases between. The sequences come from CD4+ T cells sorted from blood, collected at week 0. This clonotype originated in a human donor with alopecia areata. The chain is built from TRBV4-1 and TRBJ2-7, with D maybe TRBD2 (5 bases). CDR3 nucleotide sequence: TGCGCCAGCAGCCAAGTCTTCCGAGGGAAAGACCGGGACGAGCAGTACTTC. Protein: CASSQVFRGKDRDEQYF.